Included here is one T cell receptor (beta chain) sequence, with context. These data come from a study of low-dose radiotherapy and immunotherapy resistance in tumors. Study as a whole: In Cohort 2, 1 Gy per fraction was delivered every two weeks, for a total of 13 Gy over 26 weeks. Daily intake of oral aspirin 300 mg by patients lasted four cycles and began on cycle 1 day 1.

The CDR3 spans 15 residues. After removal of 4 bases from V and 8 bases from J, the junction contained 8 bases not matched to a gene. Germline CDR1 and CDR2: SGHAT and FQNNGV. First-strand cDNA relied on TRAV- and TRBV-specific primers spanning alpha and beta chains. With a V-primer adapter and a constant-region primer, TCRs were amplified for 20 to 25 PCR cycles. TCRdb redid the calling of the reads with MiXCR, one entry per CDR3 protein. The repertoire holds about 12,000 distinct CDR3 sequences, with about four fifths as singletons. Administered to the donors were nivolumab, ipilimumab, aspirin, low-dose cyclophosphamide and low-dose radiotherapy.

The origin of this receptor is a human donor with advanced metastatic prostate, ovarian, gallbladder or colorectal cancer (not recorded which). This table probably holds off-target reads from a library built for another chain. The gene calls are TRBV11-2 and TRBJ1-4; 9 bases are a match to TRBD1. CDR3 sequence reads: CASSWGDRVGEKLFF. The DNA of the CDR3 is TGTGCCAGCAGCTGGGGGGACAGGGTAGGGGAAAAACTGTTTTTT.